This TCR beta chain was captured in a study of beta chain features in type 1 diabetes. Overall study findings and caveats: Shorter TCRB CDR3s, moderately but significantly so, were found in Type 1 diabetes patients in all four CD4+ subsets.

Investigators reverse transcribed all isolated RNA, so they sequenced expressed TCRB transcripts. The repertoire was sequenced with immunoSEQ multiplex PCR; TCRdb's copy has only in-frame clones and lacks some. Of roughly 140,000 clones listed, around 51% are singletons. Between the trimmed V and J ends, which lost 0 bases and 5 bases, there was a span of 18 bases. The V gene's germline CDR1 is SGHRS and CDR2 YFSETQ. The CDR3 contains 16 residues. On this clone itself: Its antigen is unidentified.

The rearrangement links TRBV5-1 to TRBJ2-7; TRBD1 is a possible D gene (5 bases). This TCR was recovered from a man between 18 and 35 years old in good health. Sequencing was carried out using Tregs from blood. As DNA, the CDR3 is TGCGCCAGCAGCTTGGGACAGCCTAACTTCGACCACGAGCAGTACTTC. Protein sequence: CASSLGQPNFDHEQYF.